This T cell receptor (beta chain) was captured in a study of beta chain features in type 1 diabetes. Study details: Patients were similar to healthy donors in age and gender (as well as in cell yields).

Regarding this clone: The antigen is undetermined.

The CDR3 is 15 residues long. Germline CDR1 is SGHTA and CDR2 is FQGNSA. V shed 5 bases, J shed 2 bases, and the junction held 5 bases outside the gene matches. Expressed TCRB transcripts were sequenced, since all the RNA that had been isolated was reverse transcribed. Method: immunoSEQ multiplex PCR; TCRdb's copy keeps in-frame clones and lacks some. This sample carries about 180,000 clones, about 12% of them seen once, and the ten largest clones take 0.62%. Study-wide results and caveats: Fewer junction insertions and more nucleotide deletions appeared in type 1 diabetes patients. The naive, central memory and Treg TCRB repertoires showed an apparent similarity that was greater among patients than among healthy donors. The influence of HLA type on TCRB rearrangement stayed undetermined.

This chain uses TRBV7-2 with TRBJ2-7; 11 bases are a match to TRBD2. This TCR was sampled from a woman aged 18-29 years in good health. Sequencing used central memory CD4+ T cells from blood. CDR3 loop: CASSPRLAGPYEQYF. The CDR3 DNA is TGTGCCAGCAGCCCTAGACTAGCGGGGCCCTACGAGCAGTACTTC.